The rows below give T cell receptor beta chains drawn from one sample of a study of T cells after yellow fever vaccination. One entry per CDR3 protein results from TCRdb running MiXCR on the 5' RACE reads. The profile shows 340,000 or so distinct CDR3 sequences, around 13% of them singletons. The material was CD4+ T cells sorted from PBMCs, obtained 15 days after the yellow fever booster vaccination. The receptor set was obtained from a young man who received the YFV17D yellow fever vaccine. Each CDR3 is given with its conserved first and last residue. Fields, in order: V gene, J gene, clone size, CDR3 protein. Size values are once, few and many counts, or a class for expanded clones, and some rows have none.

v_call: TRBV29-1
j_call: TRBJ2-3
clone_size: -
cdr3_aa: CSVEDTRDTQYF

v_call: TRBV6-1
j_call: TRBJ1-1
clone_size: few
cdr3_aa: CASSEALEGNTEAFF

v_call: TRBV5-6
j_call: TRBJ2-1
clone_size: few
cdr3_aa: CASSLERSEQFF

v_call: TRBV7-2
j_call: TRBJ2-1
clone_size: -
cdr3_aa: CASSQWRNEQFF

v_call: TRBV6-2/TRBV6-3
j_call: TRBJ2-5
clone_size: -
cdr3_aa: CASSTGLAGQETQYF

v_call: TRBV29-1
j_call: TRBJ2-2
clone_size: -
cdr3_aa: CGSRGRIGGELFF

v_call: TRBV4-1
j_call: TRBJ2-3
clone_size: -
cdr3_aa: CASSQRFPAGGSTDTQYF

v_call: TRBV30
j_call: TRBJ1-1
clone_size: few
cdr3_aa: CAWSVEGDTEAFF

v_call: TRBV18
j_call: TRBJ2-3
clone_size: -
cdr3_aa: CASSRDRGPTDTQYF

v_call: TRBV20-1
j_call: TRBJ2-3
clone_size: few
cdr3_aa: CSAREGGLTDTQYF

v_call: TRBV10-2
j_call: TRBJ2-2
clone_size: -
cdr3_aa: CASSESGLAGPGELFF

v_call: TRBV7-2
j_call: TRBJ2-1
clone_size: few
cdr3_aa: CASSLDGGGSPQQQFF

v_call: TRBV2
j_call: TRBJ2-7
clone_size: -
cdr3_aa: CASRGDRNSYEQYF

v_call: TRBV7-2
j_call: TRBJ1-2
clone_size: -
cdr3_aa: CASRLTGVPYGYTF

v_call: TRBV6-2/TRBV6-3
j_call: TRBJ2-1
clone_size: many
cdr3_aa: CASRRAGGSHEQFF

v_call: TRBV7-9
j_call: TRBJ2-5
clone_size: many
cdr3_aa: CASSLGASGEETQYF

v_call: TRBV9
j_call: TRBJ1-2
clone_size: few
cdr3_aa: CASSLSAGGGYGYTF

v_call: TRBV7-2
j_call: TRBJ1-6
clone_size: -
cdr3_aa: CASTREGPNSPLHF

v_call: TRBV20-1
j_call: TRBJ2-1
clone_size: -
cdr3_aa: CSAREGGGEQFF

v_call: TRBV20-1
j_call: TRBJ1-2
clone_size: few
cdr3_aa: CSAPSYGDGGYTF

v_call: TRBV24-1
j_call: TRBJ2-7
clone_size: few
cdr3_aa: CATSALGGQGSYEQYF

v_call: TRBV4-1
j_call: TRBJ2-7
clone_size: -
cdr3_aa: CASSSRGRGYEQYF

v_call: TRBV28
j_call: TRBJ2-3
clone_size: -
cdr3_aa: CASSPVGRRGAPTDTQYF

v_call: TRBV2
j_call: TRBJ1-6
clone_size: few
cdr3_aa: CASGRGDGRVLHF

v_call: TRBV7-3
j_call: TRBJ2-2
clone_size: -
cdr3_aa: CASSPFQGRIGELFF

v_call: TRBV4-2
j_call: TRBJ1-1
clone_size: -
cdr3_aa: CASSHKKTGKYTEAFF

v_call: TRBV7-6
j_call: TRBJ1-2
clone_size: -
cdr3_aa: CASSLEFGTGVGYTF

v_call: TRBV5-1
j_call: TRBJ1-2
clone_size: -
cdr3_aa: CASSLSTGGYGYTF

v_call: TRBV6-2/TRBV6-3
j_call: TRBJ2-2
clone_size: -
cdr3_aa: CASSYYPGELFF

v_call: TRBV27
j_call: TRBJ1-2
clone_size: -
cdr3_aa: CASSLWGTANYGYTF

v_call: TRBV3-1
j_call: TRBJ2-3
clone_size: few
cdr3_aa: CASSQDLRISPGRGRDTQYF

v_call: TRBV6-5
j_call: TRBJ2-5
clone_size: few
cdr3_aa: CASSPRGLRETQYF

v_call: TRBV18
j_call: TRBJ2-3
clone_size: few
cdr3_aa: CASSPDTTDTQYF

v_call: TRBV6-5
j_call: TRBJ2-2
clone_size: -
cdr3_aa: CASSYNSGGADTGELFF

v_call: TRBV19
j_call: TRBJ1-1
clone_size: few
cdr3_aa: CASSMGPGTNTEAFF

v_call: TRBV7-6
j_call: TRBJ2-1
clone_size: -
cdr3_aa: CASSQDRPSTSEQFF

v_call: TRBV20-1
j_call: TRBJ1-4
clone_size: -
cdr3_aa: CSARDPAGVGEKLFF

v_call: TRBV7-2
j_call: TRBJ2-4
clone_size: few
cdr3_aa: CASGRGGDNIQYF

v_call: TRBV4-3
j_call: TRBJ2-1
clone_size: few
cdr3_aa: CASSQESSGNEQFF

v_call: TRBV5-4
j_call: TRBJ2-7
clone_size: few
cdr3_aa: CASSTARGTTYEQYF

v_call: TRBV20-1
j_call: TRBJ1-4
clone_size: few
cdr3_aa: CSAPPRGRTNEKLFF

v_call: TRBV12-3/TRBV12-4
j_call: TRBJ1-1
clone_size: few
cdr3_aa: CASSQGTGGGRAEAFF

v_call: TRBV18
j_call: TRBJ2-5
clone_size: -
cdr3_aa: CASSPDSGGGTQYF

v_call: TRBV19
j_call: TRBJ1-5
clone_size: -
cdr3_aa: CASSPQWNSNQPQHF

v_call: TRBV11-2
j_call: TRBJ2-1
clone_size: few
cdr3_aa: CASSFRTRGDEQFF

v_call: TRBV6-5
j_call: TRBJ2-7
clone_size: few
cdr3_aa: CASSYSVFPVTYEQYF

v_call: TRBV7-9
j_call: TRBJ2-2
clone_size: -
cdr3_aa: CASSSIPGNTGELFF

v_call: TRBV3-1
j_call: TRBJ2-1
clone_size: few
cdr3_aa: CASQPTIGPPDDEQFF

v_call: TRBV24-1
j_call: TRBJ2-5
clone_size: -
cdr3_aa: CATSLGGGGAHEETQYF

v_call: TRBV18
j_call: TRBJ2-3
clone_size: -
cdr3_aa: CASSPLSSGGTDTQYF

v_call: TRBV27
j_call: TRBJ2-1
clone_size: -
cdr3_aa: CASSLERGWNEQFF

v_call: TRBV5-1
j_call: TRBJ1-1
clone_size: -
cdr3_aa: CASSFRVNTEAFF